The sequence of this T cell receptor beta chain was determined in a study of early T cells in non-severe SARS-CoV-2 infection. The CDR3 spans 16 residues. Germline CDR1 reads SGHDN; CDR2 reads FVKESK. Each single cDNA molecule received a unique molecular identifier. TCRdb recomputed calls from the 5' RACE reads with MiXCR, one row per CDR3 protein. The sample has around 35,000 distinct CDR3 sequences; roughly 6% are singletons. Worth noting for this clonotype: A much bigger clone sits one base away, suggesting this may be a read error.

The sequenced sample was whole blood. The clonotype comes from an adult who was a healthcare worker with PCR-confirmed SARS-CoV-2 infection or an uninfected control (not recorded which). The chain is built from TRBV14 and TRBJ2-5; perhaps D is TRBD1 or TRBD2 (5 bases each). The CDR3, as DNA: TGTGCCAGCAGCCGTGGGGGAGACGGAAGAGGGGAGACCCTGTACTTC. The encoded protein is CASSRGGDGRGETLYF.